Given below is one T cell receptor (beta chain) in context. V lost 0 bases, J lost 5 bases, and 11 bases lay in between. The CDR3 runs to 15 residues. Germline V gives CDR1 LNHDA, CDR2 SQIVND (reference sequence). The data derive from a study of blood T cell repertoires in COVID-19. Study-wide background: The origin of the acute and convalescent COVID-19 samples was the United States, Italy and Spain. Sources were T cells, B-cell-depleted T cells, or PBMCs; the material itself was cDNA or gDNA.

Original analysis: It was from reference gene primer amplification that nucleated cell counts were estimated. Profiling relied on immunoSEQ multiplex PCR, and the TCRdb table lists in-frame clones only, not all of them. Clonal size and the V and J genes are those of that table, whereas D and trimming came from the DNA. The sample comprises 310,000 or so clones, roughly 87% of which are singletons, and 1% rests with the top ten. Material for sequencing was peripheral blood. This TCR was sampled from a man in his forties or fifties with active or convalescent COVID-19. This chain joins TRBV19 and TRBJ1-5, with D unresolved. The chain's CDR3 is CASSIEQAGYQPQHF. The DNA of the CDR3 is TGTGCCAGTAGTATAGAGCAGGCCGGATATCAGCCCCAGCATTTT.